This TCR beta chain was identified in a study of cytomegalovirus exposure and HLA in healthy donors. The wider study: The 120 validation repertoires were produced on the same platform as the 650 or so repertoires of the first cohort. This was reported in a later analysis.

While the first cohort had some 700 subjects, the donors belonged to the separate validation cohort of over a hundred subjects. Study-level findings and limits: Specificity for CMV antigens was confirmed in vitro for a few of the CMV-associated chains.

About this clone: Its antigen is currently unknown.

Sequenced by immunoSEQ multiplex PCR; TCRdb stores in-frame clones only, minus some. The sample yields about 240,000 clones, around 85% seen once. The V segment lost 5 bases and the J segment 6 bases; nucleotides outside the gene matches: 10. The germline CDR1 and CDR2 sequences are MDHEN and SYDVKM. The CDR3 has 15 amino acids. The sequenced material came from PBMCs. The rearrangement links TRBV28 to TRBJ2-7; 10 bases map to TRBD1. The clonotype comes from a woman in her twenties or thirties in good health and CMV-seropositive. Here the CDR3 DNA reads TGTGCCAGCAGTAGGATCGGGACAGGGGTAACCGAGCAGTACTTC. This translates into CASSRIGTGVTEQYF.